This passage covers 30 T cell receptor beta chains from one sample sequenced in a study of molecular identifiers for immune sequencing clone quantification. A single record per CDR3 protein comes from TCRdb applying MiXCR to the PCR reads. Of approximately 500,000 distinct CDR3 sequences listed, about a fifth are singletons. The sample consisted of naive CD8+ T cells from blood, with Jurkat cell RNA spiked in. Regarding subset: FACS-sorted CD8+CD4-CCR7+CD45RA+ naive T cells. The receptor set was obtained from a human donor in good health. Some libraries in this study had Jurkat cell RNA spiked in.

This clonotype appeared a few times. The CDR3 reads CASREAGPLIGYTF. The DNA for the CDR3 is TGTGCCAGCAGGGAGGCAGGGCCCCTTATCGGCTACACCTTC. V and J are TRBV11-2 and TRBJ1-2, with TRBD1 as a possible D gene (5 bases). This CDR3 contains 14 residues. Germline V CDR1 and CDR2: SGHAT, FQNNGV. V was clipped by 6 bases and J by 8 bases, with 19 bases between them. Variable domain in full (rest from reference TRBV11-2 and TRBJ1-2): EAGVAQSPRYKIIEKRQSVAFWCNPISGHATLYWYQQILGQGPKLLIQFQNNGVVDDSQLPKDRFSAERLKGVDSTLKIQPAKLEDSAVYLCASREAGPLIGYTFGSGTRLTVV.

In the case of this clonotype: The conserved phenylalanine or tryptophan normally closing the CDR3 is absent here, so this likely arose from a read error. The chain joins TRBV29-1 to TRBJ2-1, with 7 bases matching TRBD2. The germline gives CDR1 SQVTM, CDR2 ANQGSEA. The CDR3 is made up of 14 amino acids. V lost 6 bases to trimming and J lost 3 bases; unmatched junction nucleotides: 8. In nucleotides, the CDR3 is TGCAGCGTAGGAAGAGCGGGGATCTACAATGAGCAGTTCATC. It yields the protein CSVGRAGIYNEQFI.

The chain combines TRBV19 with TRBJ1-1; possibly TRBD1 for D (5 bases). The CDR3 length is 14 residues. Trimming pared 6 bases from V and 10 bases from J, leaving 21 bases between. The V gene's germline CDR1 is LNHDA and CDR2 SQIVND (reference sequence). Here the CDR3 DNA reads TGTGCCAGTAGCCCGGGGCAGTCCATCGGGGGAGCTTTCTTT. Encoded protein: CASSPGQSIGGAFF.

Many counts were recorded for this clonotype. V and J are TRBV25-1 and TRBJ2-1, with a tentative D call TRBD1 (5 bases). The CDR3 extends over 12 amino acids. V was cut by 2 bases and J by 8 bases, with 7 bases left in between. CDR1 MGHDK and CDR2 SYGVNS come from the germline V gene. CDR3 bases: TGTGCCAGCAGTGAACAGGGCTATGAGCAGTTCTTC. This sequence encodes CASSEQGYEQFF.

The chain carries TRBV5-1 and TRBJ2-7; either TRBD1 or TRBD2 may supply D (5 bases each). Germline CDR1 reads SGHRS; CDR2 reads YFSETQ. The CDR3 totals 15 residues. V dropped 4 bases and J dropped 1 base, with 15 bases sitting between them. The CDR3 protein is CASSPTAGRSYEQYF. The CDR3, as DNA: TGCGCCAGCAGCCCCACTGCAGGGAGATCCTACGAGCAGTACTTC.

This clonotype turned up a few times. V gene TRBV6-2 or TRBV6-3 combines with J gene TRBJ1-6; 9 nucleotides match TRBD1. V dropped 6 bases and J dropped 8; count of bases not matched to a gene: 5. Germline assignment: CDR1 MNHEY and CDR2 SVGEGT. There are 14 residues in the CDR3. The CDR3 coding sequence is TGTGCCAGCAGGACCGGACAGGGGTATTCACCCCTCCACTTT. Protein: CASRTGQGYSPLHF.

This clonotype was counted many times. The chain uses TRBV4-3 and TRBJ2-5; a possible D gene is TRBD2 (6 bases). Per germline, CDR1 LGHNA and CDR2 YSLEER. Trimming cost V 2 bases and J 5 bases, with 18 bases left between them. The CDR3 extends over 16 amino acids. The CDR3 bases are TGCGCCAGCAGCCAAAACGATGGAGGGGCCACGGAGACCCAGTACTTC. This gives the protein CASSQNDGGATETQYF.

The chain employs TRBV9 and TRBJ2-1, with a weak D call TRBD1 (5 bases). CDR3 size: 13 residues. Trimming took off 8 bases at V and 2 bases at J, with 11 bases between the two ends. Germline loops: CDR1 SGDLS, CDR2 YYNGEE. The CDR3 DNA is TGTGCCAGTGGGGCTAAGACCTACAATGAGCAGTTCTTC. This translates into CASGAKTYNEQFF.

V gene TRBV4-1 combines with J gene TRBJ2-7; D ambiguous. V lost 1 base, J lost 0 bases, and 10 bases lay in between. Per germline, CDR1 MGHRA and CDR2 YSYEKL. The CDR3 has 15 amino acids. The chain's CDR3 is CASSQGPLGSYEQYF. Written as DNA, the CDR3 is TGCGCCAGCAGCCAAGGGCCCCTGGGCTCCTACGAGCAGTACTTC.

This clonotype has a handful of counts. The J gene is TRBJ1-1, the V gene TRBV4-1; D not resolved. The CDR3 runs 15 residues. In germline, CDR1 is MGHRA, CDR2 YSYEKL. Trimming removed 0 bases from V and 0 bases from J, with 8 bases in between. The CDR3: CASSQEGSLNTEAFF. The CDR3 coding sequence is TGCGCCAGCAGCCAAGAAGGATCGCTGAACACTGAAGCTTTCTTT.

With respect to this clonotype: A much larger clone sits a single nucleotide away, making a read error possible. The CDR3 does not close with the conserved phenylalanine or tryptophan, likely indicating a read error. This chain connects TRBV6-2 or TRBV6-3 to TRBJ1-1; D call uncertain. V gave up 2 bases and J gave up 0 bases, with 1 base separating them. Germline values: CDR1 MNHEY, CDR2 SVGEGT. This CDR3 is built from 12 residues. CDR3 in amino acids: CASSYMNTEAFL. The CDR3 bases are TGTGCCAGCAGTTACATGAACACTGAAGCTTTCCTT.

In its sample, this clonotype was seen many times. The CDR3: CASSQRPPGQLPHEQYF. The CDR3 DNA sequence: TGCGCCAGCAGCCAAAGGCCCCCGGGACAGCTACCCCACGAGCAGTACTTC. The chain recombines TRBV4-1 with TRBJ2-7; 7 nucleotides align to TRBD1. J gave up 5 bases and V 2 bases, and 15 bases lay outside the gene matches. The CDR3 contains 17 residues. The germline gives CDR1 MGHRA, CDR2 YSYEKL.

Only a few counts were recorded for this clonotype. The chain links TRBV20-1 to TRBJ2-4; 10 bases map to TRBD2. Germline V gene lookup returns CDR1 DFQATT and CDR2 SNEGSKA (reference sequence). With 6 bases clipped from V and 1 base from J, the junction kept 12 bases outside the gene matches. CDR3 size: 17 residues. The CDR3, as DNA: TGCAGTGCACCGATCCTCCTAGCGGGAGCTGCCAAAAACATTCAGTACTTC. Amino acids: CSAPILLAGAAKNIQYF.

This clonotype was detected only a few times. CDR3 residues: CASSPPGLARFLSYEQYF. CDR3 sequence (DNA): TGTGCCAGCAGCCCACCGGGACTAGCAAGGTTCCTCTCCTACGAGCAGTACTTC. V and J are TRBV11-2 and TRBJ2-7, with 9 bases identical to TRBD2. Trimming took 5 bases from V and 0 from J; bases not matched to a gene: 14. Germline V gene data show CDR1 as SGHAT and CDR2 as FQNNGV. This CDR3 is 18 amino acids long. The complete variable domain, with remaining parts taken from reference TRBV11-2 and TRBJ2-7, reads EAGVAQSPRYKIIEKRQSVAFWCNPISGHATLYWYQQILGQGPKLLIQFQNNGVVDDSQLPKDRFSAERLKGVDSTLKIQPAKLEDSAVYLCASSPPGLARFLSYEQYFGPGTRLTVT.

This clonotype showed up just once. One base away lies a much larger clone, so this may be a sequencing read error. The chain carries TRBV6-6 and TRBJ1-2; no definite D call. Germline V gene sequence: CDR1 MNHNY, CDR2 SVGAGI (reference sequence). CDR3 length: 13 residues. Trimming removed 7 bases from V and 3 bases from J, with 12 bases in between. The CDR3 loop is CASTTSAHYGYTF. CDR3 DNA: TGTGCCAGCACCACCAGTGCCCACTATGGCTACACCTTC.

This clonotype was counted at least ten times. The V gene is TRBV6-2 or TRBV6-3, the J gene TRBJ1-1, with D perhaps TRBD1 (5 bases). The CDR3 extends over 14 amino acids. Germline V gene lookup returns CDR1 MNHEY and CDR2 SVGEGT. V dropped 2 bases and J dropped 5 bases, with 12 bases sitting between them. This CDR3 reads CASSYGGWGTEAFF. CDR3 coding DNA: TGTGCCAGCAGTTACGGGGGTTGGGGTACTGAAGCTTTCTTT.

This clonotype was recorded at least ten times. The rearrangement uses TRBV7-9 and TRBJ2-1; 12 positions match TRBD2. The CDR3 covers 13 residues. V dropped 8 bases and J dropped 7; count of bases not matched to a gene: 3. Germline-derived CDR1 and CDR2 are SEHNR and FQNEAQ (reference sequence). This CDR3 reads CASGTSGLNEQFF. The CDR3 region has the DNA TGTGCCAGCGGGACTAGCGGGTTAAATGAGCAGTTCTTC.

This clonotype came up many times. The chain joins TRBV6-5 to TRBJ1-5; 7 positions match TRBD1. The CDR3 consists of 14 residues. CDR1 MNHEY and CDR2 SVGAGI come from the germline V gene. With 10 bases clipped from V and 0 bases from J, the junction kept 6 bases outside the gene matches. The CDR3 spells CATGGDSSNQPQHF. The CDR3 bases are TGTGCCACCGGGGGGGACAGTAGCAATCAGCCCCAGCATTTT.

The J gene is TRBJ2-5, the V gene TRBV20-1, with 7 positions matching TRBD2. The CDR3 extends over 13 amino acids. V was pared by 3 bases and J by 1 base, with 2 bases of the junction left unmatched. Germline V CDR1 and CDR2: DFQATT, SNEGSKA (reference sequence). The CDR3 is CSASGGIQETQYF. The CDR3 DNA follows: TGCAGTGCTAGCGGGGGGATCCAAGAGACCCAGTACTTC.

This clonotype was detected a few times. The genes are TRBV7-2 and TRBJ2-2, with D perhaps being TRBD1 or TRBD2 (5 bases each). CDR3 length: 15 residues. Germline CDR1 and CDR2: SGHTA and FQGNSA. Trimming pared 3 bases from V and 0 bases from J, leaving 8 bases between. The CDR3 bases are TGTGCCAGCAGCTTCGGGACGGCGAACACCGGGGAGCTGTTTTTT. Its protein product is CASSFGTANTGELFF.

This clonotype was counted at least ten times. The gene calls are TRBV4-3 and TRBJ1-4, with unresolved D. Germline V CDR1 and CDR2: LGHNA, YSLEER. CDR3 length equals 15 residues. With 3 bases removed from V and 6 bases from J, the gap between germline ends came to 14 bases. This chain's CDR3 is CASSQRRVRDEKLFF. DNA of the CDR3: TGCGCCAGCAGCCAGCGGAGGGTCCGGGATGAAAAACTGTTTTTT.

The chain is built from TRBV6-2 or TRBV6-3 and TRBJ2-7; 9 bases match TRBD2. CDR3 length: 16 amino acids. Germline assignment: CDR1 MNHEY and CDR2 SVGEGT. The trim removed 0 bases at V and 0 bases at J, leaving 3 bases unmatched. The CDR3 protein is CASSYSVSGSSYEQYF. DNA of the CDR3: TGTGCCAGCAGTTACTCGGTTAGCGGGAGCTCCTACGAGCAGTACTTC.

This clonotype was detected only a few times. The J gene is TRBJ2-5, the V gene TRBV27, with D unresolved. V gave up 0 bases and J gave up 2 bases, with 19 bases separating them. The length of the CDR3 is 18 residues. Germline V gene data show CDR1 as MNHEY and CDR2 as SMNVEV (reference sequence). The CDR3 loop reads CASSLSVSSMRLQETQYF. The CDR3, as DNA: TGTGCCAGCAGTTTATCGGTTTCTAGTATGCGATTACAAGAGACCCAGTACTTC.

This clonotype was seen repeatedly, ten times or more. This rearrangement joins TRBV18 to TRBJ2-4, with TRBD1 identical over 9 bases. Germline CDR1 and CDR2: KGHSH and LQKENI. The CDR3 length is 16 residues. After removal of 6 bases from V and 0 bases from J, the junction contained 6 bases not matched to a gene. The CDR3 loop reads CASSPTGGKAKNIQYF. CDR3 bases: TGTGCCAGCTCCCCAACAGGGGGCAAAGCCAAAAACATTCAGTACTTC.

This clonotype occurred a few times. DNA of the CDR3: TGTGCCAGCAGCGAGCCCCGGGACCCGCGGCCATACGAGCAGTACTTC. Translation gives CASSEPRDPRPYEQYF. V gene TRBV7-8 combines with J gene TRBJ2-7; D may correspond to TRBD1 or TRBD2 (5 bases each). CDR1 SGHVS and CDR2 FQNEAQ come from the germline V gene. Trimming pared 5 bases from V and 4 bases from J, leaving 21 bases between. CDR3 length: 16 amino acids.

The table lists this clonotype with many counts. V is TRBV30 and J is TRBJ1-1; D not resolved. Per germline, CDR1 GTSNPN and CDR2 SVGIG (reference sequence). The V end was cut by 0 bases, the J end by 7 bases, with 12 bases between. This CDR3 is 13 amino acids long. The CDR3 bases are TGTGCCTGGAGTGTAGCAGGTGGGCTTGAAGCTTTCTTT. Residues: CAWSVAGGLEAFF.

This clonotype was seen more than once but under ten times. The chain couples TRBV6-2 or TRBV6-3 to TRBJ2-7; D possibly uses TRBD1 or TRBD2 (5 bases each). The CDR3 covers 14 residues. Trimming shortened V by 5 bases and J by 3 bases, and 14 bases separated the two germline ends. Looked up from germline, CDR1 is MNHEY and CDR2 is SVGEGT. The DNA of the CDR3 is TGTGCCAGCAGTCAGACAGCGGTTAGCTACGAGCAGTACTTC. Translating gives CASSQTAVSYEQYF.

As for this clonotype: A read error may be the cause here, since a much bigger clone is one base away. The DNA of the CDR3 is TGTGCCAGCAGCTGGGAAGGGGCCACTGAAGCTTTCTTT. As protein: CASSWEGATEAFF. The chain carries TRBV12-3 or TRBV12-4 and TRBJ1-1; D is perhaps TRBD1 (5 bases). CDR3 length: 13 residues. With 6 bases removed from V and 4 bases from J, the gap between germline ends came to 12 bases.

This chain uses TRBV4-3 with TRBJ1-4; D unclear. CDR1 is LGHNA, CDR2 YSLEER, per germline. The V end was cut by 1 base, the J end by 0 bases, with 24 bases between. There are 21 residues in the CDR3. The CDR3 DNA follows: TGCGCCAGCAGCCAAGCTCGGCCTACATATTTCACCATGTCAACTAATGAAAAACTGTTTTTT. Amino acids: CASSQARPTYFTMSTNEKLFF.

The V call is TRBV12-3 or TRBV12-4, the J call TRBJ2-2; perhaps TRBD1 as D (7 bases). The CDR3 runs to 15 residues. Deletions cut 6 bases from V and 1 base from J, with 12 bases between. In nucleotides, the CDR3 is TGTGCCAGCAGGCGGGACAGAGTGAACACCGGGGAGCTGTTTTTT. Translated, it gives CASRRDRVNTGELFF.